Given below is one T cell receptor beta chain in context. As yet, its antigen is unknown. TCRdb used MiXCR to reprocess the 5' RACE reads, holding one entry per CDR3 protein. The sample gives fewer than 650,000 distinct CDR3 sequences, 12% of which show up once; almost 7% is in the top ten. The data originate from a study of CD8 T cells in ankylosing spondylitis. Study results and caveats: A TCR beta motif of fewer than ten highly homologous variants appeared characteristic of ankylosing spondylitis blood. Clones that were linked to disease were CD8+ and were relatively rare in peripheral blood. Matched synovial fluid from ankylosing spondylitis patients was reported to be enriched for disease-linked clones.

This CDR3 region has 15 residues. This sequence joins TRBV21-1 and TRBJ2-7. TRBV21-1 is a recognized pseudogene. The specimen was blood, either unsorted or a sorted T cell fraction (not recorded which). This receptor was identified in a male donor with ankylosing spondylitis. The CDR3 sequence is CASSKVGGSTYEQYV. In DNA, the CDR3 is TGTGCCAGCAGCAAAGTTGGCGGGAGCACCTACGAGCAGTACGTC.